The 8 T cell receptor beta chains presented below share a single source sample, sequenced in a study of blood T cells in healthy people across ages. Next came a second PCR, run for about 6 to 12 cycles, which used a sample-barcoded 5' primer along with a J-beta primer mix. TCRdb reanalysed the 5' RACE reads using MiXCR and keeps one entry per CDR3 protein. The profile shows 1.5 million to 2 million distinct CDR3 sequences, roughly 49% of them singletons. Sequencing was done on a sample of blood. The receptors come from a woman in her thirties or forties in good health.

This clonotype occurred once. The chain has TRBV20-1 and TRBJ1-2; TRBD1 matches 7 bases. Germline loops: CDR1 DFQATT, CDR2 SNEGSKA (reference sequence). The J segment lost 6 bases and the V segment lost 2 bases, leaving 3 bases of the junction unmatched. This CDR3 region has 12 residues. The CDR3 coding sequence is TGCAGTGCTAGAACAGGGGAGAATGGCTACACCTTC. Amino acids: CSARTGENGYTF.

The rearrangement links TRBV20-1 to TRBJ1-6, with D tentatively TRBD1 (5 bases). The length of the CDR3 is 13 residues. In germline, CDR1 is DFQATT, CDR2 SNEGSKA (reference sequence). V was clipped by 6 bases and J by 11 bases, with 17 bases between them. The DNA of the CDR3 is TGCAGTGCCGAGGGGATGGGTATGACACCCCTCCACTTT. This codes for CSAEGMGMTPLHF.

This clonotype was seen once. V gene TRBV23-1 combines with J gene TRBJ2-7; 9 bases are a match to TRBD2. TRBV23-1 is annotated as an ORF whose role is uncertain. CDR3 length equals 16 residues. J lost 2 bases, V lost 4 bases, and 9 bases had no gene match. In DNA, the CDR3 is TGCGCCAGCAGTCTTAGGAAGCGGGGGGACGCCTACGAGCAGTACTTC. It codes for CASSLRKRGDAYEQYF.

In this sample, this clonotype turned up a few times. The V gene is TRBV4-3, the J gene TRBJ2-2; D gene uncertain. From germline, CDR1 is LGHNA and CDR2 YSLEER. CDR3 length: 16 residues. The V end was cut by 1 base, the J end by 6 bases, with 15 bases between. This CDR3 reads CASSQAGEELPGELFF. In DNA, the CDR3 is TGCGCCAGCAGCCAAGCCGGCGAGGAATTGCCCGGGGAGCTGTTTTTT.

The rearrangement joins TRBV7-2 to TRBJ2-1; TRBD2 might be the D (6 bases). The CDR3 is 13 amino acids. Per the germline V gene, CDR1 is SGHTA and CDR2 is FQGNSA. Trimming removed 4 bases from V and 8 bases from J, with 12 bases in between. The CDR3 nucleotides are TGTGCCAGCAGCTCTGGGGGGACCGATGAGCAGTTCTTC. It encodes CASSSGGTDEQFF.

This chain links TRBV20-1 with TRBJ1-5; possible D gene TRBD1, 5 bases. The CDR3 contains 15 residues. The germline V gene has CDR1 DFQATT and CDR2 SNEGSKA (reference sequence). The V end lost 0 bases, the J end lost 0 bases, and 9 bases lay between the germline ends. This CDR3 reads CSARDAGTSNQPQHF. The CDR3 DNA follows: TGCAGTGCTAGAGATGCAGGGACTAGCAATCAGCCCCAGCATTTT.

The genes are TRBV29-1 and TRBJ2-1; D is possibly TRBD1 (5 bases). The CDR3 spans 12 residues. The V end was cut by 1 base, the J end by 7 bases, with 8 bases between. The germline CDR1 and CDR2 sequences are SQVTM and ANQGSEA. The CDR3 spells CSVEGAGNEQFF. CDR3 bases: TGCAGCGTTGAAGGGGCAGGGAATGAGCAGTTCTTC.

This clonotype has a handful of counts. The genes are TRBV4-3 and TRBJ1-2; TRBD1 aligns across 8 bases. This CDR3 is 14 amino acids long. The germline gives CDR1 LGHNA, CDR2 YSLEER. With 1 base clipped from V and 9 bases from J, the junction kept 7 bases outside the gene matches. CDR3 bases: TGCGCCAGCAGCCAAGCAGGGGGCGCGTTAAGCTACACCTTC. Its protein is CASSQAGGALSYTF.